This section outlines one T cell receptor (beta chain) sequence together with its context. Profiling relied on immunoSEQ multiplex PCR, and the TCRdb table lists in-frame clones only, not all of them. The top ten hold roughly 8.7% of the sample, which has about 140,000 clones, 65% to 85% seen once. The data were taken from a study of blood T cell repertoires in COVID-19. Study summary: From T cells, B-cell-depleted T cells, or PBMCs came the material, which was cDNA or gDNA.

This sequence originates from a man aged 25 to 40 with COVID-19, enrolled during active disease. Sequencing input: peripheral blood.

As DNA, the CDR3 is TGTGCCATCGGTATGGACAGGGGAGCCACTGAAGCTTTCTTT. Protein: CAIGMDRGATEAFF. This rearrangement joins TRBV10-3 to TRBJ1-1, with TRBD1 matching over 9 bases. The junction had 8 bases not matched to a gene; V was cut back by 8 bases and J by 4 bases. Germline-derived CDR1 and CDR2 are ENHRY and SYGVKD. CDR3 length equals 14 residues.